This T cell receptor beta chain was observed in a study of shared clonotypes between healthy human individuals. Study results and caveats: Among non-shared clonotypes, generation probabilities were lower than among those shared by all four donors.

Method: immunoSEQ multiplex PCR; TCRdb's copy keeps in-frame clones and lacks some. Among hundreds of thousands of clones, around 73% were seen once, and the ten largest hold 1.5% to 2%. V was cut by 4 bases and J by 4 bases, with 15 bases left in between. This CDR3 has 15 residues. Germline V gene data show CDR1 as ENHRY and CDR2 as SYGVKD. The sample holds a few counts of this clone. The antigen is undetermined. The chain uses TRBV10-3 and TRBJ2-3; D unclear. The TCR sequence derives from a woman in her 30s in good health. Sequencing was done on a sample of memory CD4+ T cells sorted from blood. The subset was: CD45RA-negative fraction. CDR3 amino acids: CAISGAPLSADTQYF. In DNA form, the CDR3 reads TGTGCCATCAGTGGGGCCCCCTTGTCGGCAGATACGCAGTATTTT.